This TCR beta chain was observed in a study of blood T cell repertoires in COVID-19. Study information: Whether acute or convalescent, the COVID-19 samples came from the United States, Italy and Spain.

V dropped 3 bases and J dropped 4; count of bases not matched to a gene: 4. CDR1 and CDR2 from the germline V gene are SGHRS and YFSETQ. The CDR3 contains 14 residues. Libraries were prepared by immunoSEQ multiplex PCR; TCRdb keeps only in-frame clonotypes and omits some of them. Counted here are 300,000 to 350,000 clones, 90% occurring once; the ten biggest clones make up around 4.5%. Which cohort a participant joined came from the clinical history participants gave. This sequence originates from a young woman with acute COVID-19. This chain connects TRBV5-1 to TRBJ1-1; 9 bases agree with TRBD1. What was sequenced was PBMCs or T cells enriched from blood (not recorded which). Written as DNA, the CDR3 is TGCGCCAGCAGCTGGGGGGACAGGGTCACTGAAGCTTTCTTT. Its translation: CASSWGDRVTEAFF.